A selection of T cell receptor beta chains follows, all from one sample in a study of blood T cell repertoires in COVID-19. TCRdb keeps only in-frame clones here, not all; method: immunoSEQ multiplex PCR. The top ten clones hold 15% to 17% of a sample with around 100,000 clones, about 87% of them seen once. The sequencing input was peripheral blood. The receptor source for this set is a human donor in a cohort sampled during active COVID-19. CDR3s include the opening cysteine and the closing phenylalanine or tryptophan.

CDR3aa: CASSQDRGTGELFF
v_gene: TRBV7-2
j_gene: TRBJ2-2

CDR3aa: CASSPGGRWSGFF
v_gene: TRBV19
j_gene: TRBJ2-1

CDR3aa: CAWSGGIMNTEAFF
v_gene: TRBV30
j_gene: TRBJ1-1

CDR3aa: CISRGQVNTEAFF
v_gene: TRBV2
j_gene: TRBJ1-1

CDR3aa: CASSRSADVTGELFF
v_gene: TRBV4-3
j_gene: TRBJ2-2

CDR3aa: CASSSDRYSSYEQYF
v_gene: TRBV7-9
j_gene: TRBJ2-7

CDR3aa: CASSRYRGGDNSPLHF
v_gene: TRBV6-2/TRBV6-3
j_gene: TRBJ1-6

CDR3aa: CASSPPGLAVYEQYF
v_gene: TRBV5-5
j_gene: TRBJ2-7

CDR3aa: CASSLPTGGSGEQYF
v_gene: TRBV5-1
j_gene: TRBJ2-7

CDR3aa: CASSPLGQGARNTEAFF
v_gene: TRBV18
j_gene: TRBJ1-1

CDR3aa: CASSLGVGLAGGEQYF
v_gene: TRBV4-1
j_gene: TRBJ2-7

CDR3aa: CASSMRQGATNEKLFF
v_gene: TRBV4-1
j_gene: TRBJ1-4